This note documents a single T cell receptor (beta chain) sequence. Its cognate antigen is unknown. The TCR beta cDNA libraries carried unique molecular identifiers. A population of roughly 0.9 to 11 million T cells gave rise to around 480,000 cDNA molecules. TCRdb used MiXCR to reprocess the PCR reads, holding one entry per CDR3 protein. The table includes roughly 800,000 distinct CDR3 sequences, roughly 27% detected once. The sample is drawn from a study of post-analysis software for immune sequencing data. Findings and caveats of the study: For normalized Chao1 diversity, multiple sclerosis patients scored significantly lower than controls did. Comparison of patients with controls showed a handful of TRBV segments more frequent in patients, TRBV5-6, TRBV5-1 and TRBV20-1 among them. Samples made in the same batch grouped tightly together by F measure.

This CDR3 is built from 14 residues. Trimming stripped 5 bases from V and 5 bases from J, with 16 bases between. Germline assignment: CDR1 MDHEN and CDR2 SYDVKM. Sequenced: blood. The rearrangement uses TRBV28 and TRBJ2-7; D possibly corresponds to TRBD2 (6 bases). The TCR was taken from a girl between 5 and 17 years old with multiple sclerosis. DNA of the CDR3: TGTGCCAGCAGTCCCCCCGCGGGGTTCCACGAGCAGTACTTC. It is translated as CASSPPAGFHEQYF.